This entry describes one T cell receptor beta chain. Its antigen is unidentified. The data belong to a study of blood T cells in healthy people across ages. Study-wide findings and caveats: Bulk PBMC profiling left naive and antigen-experienced comparisons inconclusive.

Sample-barcoded 5' priming and a J-beta primer mix drove a second PCR of about 6 to 12 cycles. MiXCR was run by TCRdb on the 5' RACE reads, yielding one entry per CDR3 protein. The sample holds 450,000 to 700,000 distinct CDR3 sequences; roughly 28% are singletons and the top ten take about 18%. Aged about 6 to 90, donors were systemically healthy Caucasians from Russia. Total RNA extracted from each sample amounted to at least 5.5 micrograms. Input material: blood. The clonotype originates from a woman aged 70-85 years in good health.

The DNA of the CDR3 is TGCGCCAGCACCCGGAACGCAGGGGAAAATTCACCCCTCCACTTT. This gives the protein CASTRNAGENSPLHF. The genes are TRBV4-3 and TRBJ1-6; TRBD1 is a possible D gene (6 bases). Looked up from germline, CDR1 is LGHNA and CDR2 is YSLEER. The CDR3 covers 15 residues. Trimming stripped 7 bases from V and 7 bases from J, with 17 bases between.